This T cell receptor beta chain was documented in a study of blood T cell repertoires in COVID-19. In the study overall: From the United States, Italy and Spain came samples of acute and convalescent COVID-19. Sample material is recorded as cDNA or gDNA derived from T cells, B-cell-depleted T cells, or PBMCs.

Clones were sequenced by immunoSEQ multiplex PCR, and TCRdb holds only the in-frame ones, with some missing. The sample carries under 250,000 clones, about nine tenths recorded once. The source of this sequence is a man aged 55 to 70 with acute or convalescent COVID-19. Sequenced: peripheral blood.

CDR3 DNA: TGCGCCAGCAGCTTGGACAGGGCGCGGGACACCATATATTTT. Protein product: CASSLDRARDTIYF. The chain uses TRBV5-1 and TRBJ1-3; tentatively, D is TRBD1 (6 bases). V was clipped by 0 bases and J by 8 bases, with 12 bases between them. Germline CDR1 reads SGHRS; CDR2 reads YFSETQ. The CDR3 runs to 14 residues.